The present TCR beta chain was sequenced within a study of blood T cells in healthy people across ages. In the study overall: For every two T cells, template switching captured about one barcoded beta molecule. Study-level findings and limits: TCR beta diversity, measured per million T cells, fell in a roughly linear way with age.

As regards this clonotype: Its antigen is not identified.

Total RNA was extracted at no less than 6 micrograms per sample. Sample-barcoded 5' priming and a J-beta primer mix drove a second PCR of roughly 6 to 12 cycles. TCRdb itself ran the 5' RACE reads through MiXCR, one entry per CDR3 protein. The table includes more than 1.4 million distinct CDR3 sequences, about 40% detected once. V lost 4 bases and J 7 bases, leaving 13 bases between the germline ends. Germline CDR1 is MGHRA and CDR2 is YSYEKL. This CDR3 is 13 amino acids long. This sequence was found in a woman aged 18-29 years in good health. Sequencing was done on a sample of blood. V is TRBV4-1 and J is TRBJ2-5; D possibly corresponds to TRBD2 (5 bases). CDR3 in amino acids: CASSPMSGGTQYF. CDR3 DNA sequence: TGCGCCAGCAGCCCCATGAGTGGAGGGACCCAGTACTTC.